This T cell receptor (beta chain) is drawn from a study of OX40 agonist ivuxolimab in advanced cancers. Regarding the study in general: Ivuxolimab was a fully human IgG2 agonistic monoclonal antibody targeting the costimulatory receptor OX40 (CD134). Patients were allowed to have had prior anti-PD-1, anti-PD-L1 or anti-CTLA-4 therapy, and approximately 39% of the dose-escalation patients had been treated with checkpoint inhibitors. Intravenous ivuxolimab was administered to patients every 2 weeks at six dose levels: 0.01, 0.1, 0.3, 1.5, 3 and 10 mg/kg. The purpose of peripheral TCRbeta sequencing was to test whether ivuxolimab changed TCR sequence diversity and led to clonal T-cell expansion. In the dose-escalation cohort, around four fifths of patients were male, and the mean age was approximately 60 years with a range of roughly 20 to 85. The paper reports the monotherapy dose-escalation portion (N = 52 patients) of the phase I ivuxolimab trial. Among the 50 to 55 dose-escalation patients, some 20 had hepatocellular carcinoma, 15 or so melanoma, 9 renal cell carcinoma and 9 head and neck cancer. Partial responses occurred in three dose-escalation patients, of whom one had hepatocellular carcinoma and two had cutaneous melanoma.

For sequencing of the TCRbeta CDR3 region, genomic DNA was extracted from the sorted cells. The immunoSEQ Assay was used to sequence the TCRbeta CDR3 regions. TCRdb took this table from immuneACCESS and kept in-frame rearrangements with V and J called. Such tables lack part of the clones; where checked against another copy, unresolved V genes explain under half of the gap, and the rest is unexplained. This sample comprises tens of thousands of clones, roughly nine tenths of them detected only once. Clones ranked in the top ten supply less than 8% of the sample. Patients with a history of autoimmune disease or receiving systemic immunosuppression were excluded from the trial. Peripheral blood for TCR sequencing was drawn from every dose cohort at baseline, at cycle 4 day 1 and at cycle 7 day 1. Samples came from an open-label, multicenter, first-in-human phase I dose-escalation trial of ivuxolimab. The trial enrolled adults with locally advanced or metastatic head and neck squamous cell, hepatocellular, melanoma or renal cell carcinoma. Before TCR sequencing, CD4+ T cells and CD8+ T cells from peripheral blood were sorted into separate populations.

General conclusions and limits of the study: At doses of 0.1 to 3.0 mg/kg, clonal expansion of both CD4+ and CD8+ blood T cells was observed from baseline to week 6. After ivuxolimab, expanded clones were on average more numerous among CD8+ T cells than among CD4+ T cells. Low levels of normalized T-cell clonal expansion were also seen in some nonresponding patients. In the 0.1-3.0 mg/kg groups, partial responders had among the lowest normalized peripheral clonal expansion, particularly in CD8+ T cells. Which antigens the clonally expanded peripheral T cells were specific for was not determined.

Concerning this clone itself: This clone's antigen is unknown. Per-base qualities were not stored, and no clone one base away is much larger.

This TCR derives from an adult with an advanced solid tumor such as melanoma, head and neck, liver or kidney cancer. Specimen: CD4+ or CD8+ T cells sorted from blood, collected in a trial of the OX40 agonist ivuxolimab.

The DNA reads TGTGCCAGCAGTCTGGTAGGCCGCACTGAAGCTTTCTTT. Its coded protein is CASSLVGRTEAFF. The rearranged segments are TRBV28 and TRBJ1-1; there is no confident call for the D gene. There are 13 amino acids in the CDR3, from cysteine to phenylalanine inclusive. CDR3 DNA is the only sequence kept; it has 39 bases, read in frame from the first base. In the germline V gene, CDR1 corresponds to MDHEN and CDR2 to SYDVKM. Between the V and J ends, shortened by 5 bases and 4 bases respectively, the junction contains 11 bases.